The 18 T cell receptor beta chains below come from one sample, sequenced in a study of shared clonotypes between healthy human individuals. Clones were read by immunoSEQ multiplex PCR, and TCRdb kept only the in-frame ones, dropping some. The sample records roughly 2,500,000 clones, over 85% being singletons. The sample taken for sequencing was naive CD4+ T cells from PBMCs. Subset: CD45RA+ positively selected. The receptors stem from a man younger than 30 in good health. Some clones in this sample may be carry-over from other donors' samples.

The CDR3 loop is CASRNTDSTEAFF. CDR3 sequence (DNA): TGTGCCAGCAGGAACACAGACTCCACTGAAGCTTTCTTT. V usage is TRBV27 and J usage is TRBJ1-1, with D unclear. Per the germline V gene, CDR1 is MNHEY and CDR2 is SMNVEV (reference sequence). V was cut by 6 bases and J by 4 bases, with 12 bases left in between. CDR3 length equals 13 residues.

The V and J genes are TRBV28 and TRBJ1-2; the D gene is possibly TRBD1 (5 bases). CDR1 and CDR2 from the germline V gene are MDHEN and SYDVKM. Trimming shortened V by 3 bases and J by 5 bases, and 22 bases separated the two germline ends. This CDR3 has 17 amino acids. CDR3 DNA: TGTGCCAGCAGTTTGTTAGGGGCAGGGTGGCCTTCTTATGGCTACACCTTC. It codes for CASSLLGAGWPSYGYTF.

The chain uses TRBV5-1 and TRBJ2-7; D is unclear. CDR1 SGHRS and CDR2 YFSETQ come from the germline V gene. CDR3 length: 14 residues. Between the trimmed V and J ends, which lost 3 bases and 2 bases, there was a span of 12 bases. Here the CDR3 reads CASSSVSGPYEQYF. In DNA, the CDR3 is TGCGCCAGCAGCTCCGTCTCAGGCCCCTACGAGCAGTACTTC.

CDR3 in amino acids: CASSPTLGQLRNSPLHF. The CDR3 DNA reads TGTGCCAGCAGTCCCACCTTGGGACAGCTCCGAAATTCACCCCTCCACTTT. The genes are TRBV25-1 and TRBJ1-6; 7 nucleotides agree with TRBD1. This CDR3 comprises 17 residues. The V gene end was trimmed by 5 bases and the J gene end by 7 bases; junction bases not matched to a gene: 14. Per the germline V gene, CDR1 is MGHDK and CDR2 is SYGVNS.

The chain uses TRBV6-1 and TRBJ2-3; TRBD1 or TRBD2 may be the D gene (5 bases each). V was pared by 2 bases and J by 3 bases, with 12 bases between. CDR1 is MNHNS and CDR2 is SASEGT in the germline V gene. There are 15 residues in the CDR3. CDR3 nucleotide sequence: TGTGCCAGCAGTGAACAGGGTAGGAGGACAGATACGCAGTATTTT. It yields the protein CASSEQGRRTDTQYF.

This chain links TRBV7-2 with TRBJ1-5; D is uncertain. This CDR3 contains 14 residues. Trimming removed 3 bases from V and 0 bases from J, with 6 bases in between. Germline CDR1 is SGHTA and CDR2 is FQGNSA. The chain's CDR3 is CASSFSHSNQPQHF. In DNA form, the CDR3 reads TGTGCCAGCAGCTTCTCCCATAGCAATCAGCCCCAGCATTTT.

The J gene is TRBJ2-5, the V gene TRBV7-2; tentatively, D is TRBD2 (5 bases). The length of the CDR3 is 14 residues. CDR1 and CDR2 from the germline V gene are SGHTA and FQGNSA. With 1 base removed from V and 5 bases from J, the gap between germline ends came to 11 bases. The CDR3 is CASSLGPEAETQYF. CDR3 DNA sequence: TGTGCCAGCAGCTTAGGGCCGGAGGCGGAGACCCAGTACTTC.

The chain employs TRBV19 and TRBJ2-1, with TRBD2 matching over 7 bases. The CDR3 sequence is 14 residues long. J gave up 10 bases and V 4 bases, and 10 bases lay outside the gene matches. Germline CDR1 is LNHDA and CDR2 is SQIVND (reference sequence). CDR3 bases: TGTGCCAGTAGTAGGTTGGGAGGGGAAGGGGAGCAGTTCTTC. Translated, it gives CASSRLGGEGEQFF. The full variable domain, rest sourced from reference TRBV19 and TRBJ2-1, is DGGITQSPKYLFRKEGQNVTLSCEQNLNHDAMYWYRQDPGQGLRLIYYSQIVNDFQKGDIAEGYSVSREKKESFPLTVTSAQKNPTAFYLCASSRLGGEGEQFFGPGTRLTVL.

The chain uses TRBV2 and TRBJ1-6, with a possible D match to TRBD1 (6 bases). Trimming left V 2 bases short and J 9 bases short, with 11 bases between. CDR1 SNHLY and CDR2 FYNNEI come from the germline V gene. There are 14 residues in the CDR3. The CDR3, as DNA: TGTGCCAGCAGTGAACACAGGGAGGTTTCACCCCTCCACTTT. Translated, it gives CASSEHREVSPLHF.

V and J are TRBV30 and TRBJ2-3; 9 nucleotides align to TRBD2. The CDR3 runs 16 residues. J gave up 4 bases and V 0 bases, and 8 bases lay outside the gene matches. Germline V gene data show CDR1 as GTSNPN and CDR2 as SVGIG (reference sequence). The CDR3 DNA reads TGTGCCTGGAGTGTAGGGTTAGCGGGAGTTGCAGATACGCAGTATTTT. Its translation: CAWSVGLAGVADTQYF.

This chain connects TRBV7-2 to TRBJ2-1; 8 nucleotides match TRBD2. The junction had 15 bases not matched to a gene; V was cut back by 4 bases and J by 4 bases. Germline CDR1 is SGHTA and CDR2 is FQGNSA. This CDR3 comprises 18 residues. The CDR3 DNA reads TGTGCCAGCAGCTCTAGTGGGGGAGCGGGGGCAATATACAATGAGCAGTTCTTC. As protein: CASSSSGGAGAIYNEQFF.

The chain employs TRBV4-2 and TRBJ2-7; TRBD2 aligns across 12 bases. The germline gives CDR1 LGHNA, CDR2 YNFKEQ. V lost 5 bases to trimming and J lost 5 bases; unmatched junction nucleotides: 4. The CDR3 is made up of 14 amino acids. This chain's CDR3 is CASSARLAGDEQYF. CDR3 DNA sequence: TGTGCCAGCAGCGCCCGACTAGCGGGAGACGAGCAGTACTTC.

The rearrangement uses TRBV5-6 and TRBJ2-1, with 9 bases matching TRBD2. Trimming at V came to 3 bases and at J to 7 bases, leaving 8 bases not matched to a gene. The CDR3 runs to 15 residues. Germline loops: CDR1 SGHDT, CDR2 YYEEEE. The CDR3 here is CASSWGGRAGNEQFF. In DNA, the CDR3 is TGTGCCAGCAGCTGGGGCGGGAGGGCCGGGAATGAGCAGTTCTTC.

V gene TRBV6-5 combines with J gene TRBJ2-7; D may match TRBD1 or TRBD2 (5 bases each). This CDR3 comprises 15 residues. The V and J ends lost 4 bases and 3 bases respectively, with 16 bases between them. The germline V gene has CDR1 MNHEY and CDR2 SVGAGI. CDR3 sequence: CASSFRGRANYEQYF. Written as DNA, the CDR3 is TGTGCCAGCAGTTTCCGGGGCAGGGCCAACTACGAGCAGTACTTC.

V and J are TRBV7-9 and TRBJ2-3; no reliable D call. Germline lookup yields CDR1 SEHNR and CDR2 FQNEAQ (reference sequence). The ends were cut back, 1 base at V and 0 bases at J, with 11 bases in the middle. The CDR3 contains 16 residues. CDR3 amino acids: CASSLGLPASTDTQYF. In nucleotides, the CDR3 is TGTGCCAGCAGCTTAGGATTGCCGGCTAGCACAGATACGCAGTATTTT.

Details on this clone: The sample has other DNA sequences that encode this CDR3 too. This rearrangement joins TRBV6-5 to TRBJ2-6; D is unresolved. The CDR3 loop spans 14 amino acids. Germline CDR1 and CDR2: MNHEY and SVGAGI. Trimming removed 6 bases at V and 1 base at J, with 7 bases between. The CDR3 here is CASSRLSGANVLTF. CDR3 bases: TGTGCCAGCAGCAGATTATCTGGGGCCAACGTCCTGACTTTC.

The CDR3 DNA follows: TGTGCCAGCAGCTTCCACAGGAATGCAGACACTGAAGCTTTCTTT. Protein product: CASSFHRNADTEAFF. The chain joins TRBV5-8 to TRBJ1-1, with D possibly TRBD1 on 5 matching bases. Between the trimmed V and J ends, which lost 2 bases and 3 bases, there was a span of 14 bases. The CDR3 contains 15 residues. Germline assignment: CDR1 SGHTS and CDR2 YDEGEE.

V gene TRBV2 combines with J gene TRBJ2-5; D possibly uses TRBD1 or TRBD2 (7 bases each). Germline CDR1 reads SNHLY; CDR2 reads FYNNEI. This CDR3 contains 12 residues. CDR3 in DNA: TGTGTCTCAGGGGGGGCTGGAGAGACCCAGTACTTC. Its protein is CVSGGAGETQYF. The variable domain in full, with the rest retrieved from reference TRBV2 and TRBJ2-5, is EPEVTQTPSHQVTQMGQEVILRCVPISNHLYFYWYRQILGQKVEFLVSFYNNEISEKSEIFDDQFSVERPDGSNFTLKIRSTKLEDSAMYFCVSGGAGETQYFGPGTRLLVL.